Shown below are 14 T cell receptor beta chains from a single sample sequenced in a study of T cell repertoires in cytomegalovirus infection. TCRdb used MiXCR to reprocess the reads, holding one entry per CDR3 protein. The repertoire has about a million distinct CDR3 sequences, 30% to 40% of them found once; the top ten carry over 12%. Their antigen targets remain unknown. Material: cultured CD8+ T cells from PBMCs, obtained from culture after CMV antigen stimulation. The receptors were sampled from a human donor in good health (CMV status not recorded). Some clones in this sample may be carry-over from other donors' samples.

This clonotype was seen repeatedly, ten times or more. CDR3 sequence reads: CASSGLETNFNTGELFF. CDR3 nucleotide sequence: TGTGCCAGCAGTGGCCTGGAGACCAACTTTAACACCGGGGAGCTGTTTTTT. The rearrangement joins TRBV27 to TRBJ2-2; D is undetermined. Trimming took 5 bases from V and 2 from J, leaving 18 bases between them. The CDR3 is 17 amino acids. Germline CDR1 and CDR2: MNHEY and SMNVEV (reference sequence).

The V gene is TRBV11-3, the J gene TRBJ2-1; the D is unclear. There are 13 residues in the CDR3. Germline V gives CDR1 SGHNT, CDR2 YENEEA. Between the trimmed V and J ends, which lost 5 bases and 9 bases, there was a span of 14 bases. In nucleotides, the CDR3 is TGTGCCAGCAGCACGACCGGGTCGGGTGAGCAGTTCTTC. Protein sequence: CASSTTGSGEQFF.

This clonotype was detected only a few times. The CDR3 DNA reads as TGTGCCAGTAGTACTTACAGGGGGCTGGACAATGAGCAGTTCTTC. Amino acids: CASSTYRGLDNEQFF. V and J are TRBV19 and TRBJ2-1, with TRBD1 matching 9 bases. The ends lost 4 bases at V and 5 bases at J; junction bases unmatched: 6. The CDR3 is 15 residues long. Germline CDR1 and CDR2: LNHDA and SQIVND (reference sequence). Full variable domain (rest looked up from reference TRBV19 and TRBJ2-1): DGGITQSPKYLFRKEGQNVTLSCEQNLNHDAMYWYRQDPGQGLRLIYYSQIVNDFQKGDIAEGYSVSREKKESFPLTVTSAQKNPTAFYLCASSTYRGLDNEQFFGPGTRLTVL.

This clonotype occurred a few times. This chain uses TRBV5-1 with TRBJ1-1; no clear D. The CDR3 consists of 12 residues. The V end was cut by 2 bases, the J end by 8 bases, with 10 bases between. Germline V CDR1 and CDR2: SGHRS, YFSETQ. CDR3 residues: CASSFRADEAFF. Here the CDR3 DNA reads TGCGCCAGCAGCTTTAGGGCAGACGAAGCTTTCTTT.

The V and J genes are TRBV7-9 and TRBJ1-1; no clear D gene. V lost 1 base and J lost 4, with 16 bases in between. This CDR3 has 16 amino acids. CDR1 is SEHNR, CDR2 FQNEAQ, per germline (reference sequence). The chain's CDR3 is CASSLGRTRTSTEAFF. The CDR3 DNA sequence: TGTGCCAGCAGCTTAGGGCGGACCCGGACGAGCACTGAAGCTTTCTTT.

The chain joins TRBV28 to TRBJ2-3, with D perhaps matching TRBD1 (6 bases). The germline V gene has CDR1 MDHEN and CDR2 SYDVKM. This CDR3 is built from 14 residues. Trimming left V 5 bases short and J 5 bases short, with 14 bases between. This CDR3 is CASSPRTEIDTQYF. The CDR3 nucleotides read TGTGCCAGCAGTCCCCGGACAGAAATAGATACGCAGTATTTT.

This clonotype was found a few times. This sequence joins TRBV28 and TRBJ1-4; 10 bases match TRBD1. Germline CDR1 reads MDHEN; CDR2 reads SYDVKM. There are 15 residues in the CDR3. V shed 3 bases, J shed 5 bases, and the junction held 3 bases outside the gene matches. This CDR3 reads CASSFETGGNEKLFF. As DNA, the CDR3 is TGTGCCAGCAGTTTCGAGACAGGGGGCAATGAAAAACTGTTTTTT.

The chain has TRBV6-1 and TRBJ2-7; D is undetermined. The CDR3 contains 15 residues. Trimming pared 0 bases from V and 5 bases from J, leaving 14 bases between. Germline V gives CDR1 MNHNS, CDR2 SASEGT. The CDR3, as DNA: TGTGCCAGCAGTGAAGCGCTTCGGGCGTCCCACGAGCAGTACTTC. This sequence encodes CASSEALRASHEQYF.

This clonotype came up a few times. This sequence joins TRBV24-1 and TRBJ2-2; D tentatively reads TRBD1 or TRBD2 (5 bases each). Looked up from germline, CDR1 is KGHDR and CDR2 is SFDVKD. The CDR3 extends over 17 amino acids. Trimming removed 12 bases from V and 0 bases from J, with 22 bases in between. This chain's CDR3 is CAASGTDDYANTGELFF. The DNA for the CDR3 is TGTGCCGCCTCCGGGACCGACGATTACGCGAACACCGGGGAGCTGTTTTTT.

The chain is built from TRBV7-6 and TRBJ2-6, with a possible D match to TRBD1 (5 bases). The V and J ends lost 3 bases and 4 bases respectively, with 19 bases between them. CDR1 and CDR2 (germline): SGHVS, FNYEAQ. The CDR3 runs 18 residues. Written as DNA, the CDR3 is TGTGCCAGCAGCTTGACAGTAGCTGACGCGCGGGGGGCCAACGTCCTGACTTTC. Amino acid sequence: CASSLTVADARGANVLTF.

The table lists this clonotype with many counts. This chain joins TRBV7-6 and TRBJ2-1; D is unresolved. Between the trimmed V and J ends, which lost 5 bases and 10 bases, there was a span of 15 bases. The CDR3 runs to 13 residues. The V gene's germline CDR1 is SGHVS and CDR2 FNYEAQ. Written as DNA, the CDR3 is TGTGCCAGCAGCGGGTTGGTGGTACACGAGCAGTTCTTC. Translated, it gives CASSGLVVHEQFF.

V and J are TRBV7-8 and TRBJ2-2, with 9 bases lining up with TRBD1. The CDR3 extends over 16 amino acids. V was pared by 5 bases and J by 4 bases, with 8 bases of the junction left unmatched. The germline V gene has CDR1 SGHVS and CDR2 FQNEAQ. The CDR3 is CASSPVRDRVTGELFF. CDR3 DNA: TGTGCCAGCAGCCCAGTCCGGGACAGGGTCACCGGGGAGCTGTTTTTT.

This clonotype was observed many times. The chain is built from TRBV7-9 and TRBJ2-4; D is perhaps TRBD1 (5 bases). This CDR3 has 19 amino acids. CDR1 and CDR2 from the germline V gene are SEHNR and FQNEAQ (reference sequence). Trimming took 3 bases from V and 0 from J, leaving 21 bases between them. CDR3 nucleotides: TGTGCCAGCAGCTTGCAGACAGCCGGACCAAGAATAGCCAAAAACATTCAGTACTTC. Translated, it gives CASSLQTAGPRIAKNIQYF.

The chain carries TRBV7-9 and TRBJ1-1; weak D call: TRBD1 (6 bases). Per germline, CDR1 SEHNR and CDR2 FQNEAQ (reference sequence). The V end was cut by 7 bases, the J end by 1 base, with 16 bases between. The CDR3 is 15 residues long. CDR3 loop: CASTTTRGRNTEAFF. The DNA for the CDR3 is TGTGCCAGCACCACAACCAGGGGAAGGAACACTGAAGCTTTCTTT.